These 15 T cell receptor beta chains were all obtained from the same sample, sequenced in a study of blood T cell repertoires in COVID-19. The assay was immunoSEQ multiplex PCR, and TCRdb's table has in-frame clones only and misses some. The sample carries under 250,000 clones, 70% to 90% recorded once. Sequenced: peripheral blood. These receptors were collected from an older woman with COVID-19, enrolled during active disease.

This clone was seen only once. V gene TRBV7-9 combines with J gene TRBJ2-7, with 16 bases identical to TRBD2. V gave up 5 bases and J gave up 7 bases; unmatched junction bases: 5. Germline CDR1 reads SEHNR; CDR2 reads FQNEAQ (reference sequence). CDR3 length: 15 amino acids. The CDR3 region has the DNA TGTGCCAGCAGCCCCGGGACTAGCGGGAGGGAGGAGCAGTACTTC. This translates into CASSPGTSGREEQYF.

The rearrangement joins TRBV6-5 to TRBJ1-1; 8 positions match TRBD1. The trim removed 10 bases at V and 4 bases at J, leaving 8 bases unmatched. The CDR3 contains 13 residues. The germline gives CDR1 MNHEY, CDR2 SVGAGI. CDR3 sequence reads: CAIQGARGTEAFF. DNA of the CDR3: TGTGCCATCCAGGGGGCGCGGGGCACTGAAGCTTTCTTT.

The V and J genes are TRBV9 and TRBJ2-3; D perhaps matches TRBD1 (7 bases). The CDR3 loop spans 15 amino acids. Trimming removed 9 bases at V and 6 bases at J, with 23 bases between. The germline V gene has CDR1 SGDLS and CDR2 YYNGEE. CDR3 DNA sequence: TGTGCCACAGGAGGCGGAGACAGGGAGGAGGATACGCAGTATTTT. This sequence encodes CATGGGDREEDTQYF.

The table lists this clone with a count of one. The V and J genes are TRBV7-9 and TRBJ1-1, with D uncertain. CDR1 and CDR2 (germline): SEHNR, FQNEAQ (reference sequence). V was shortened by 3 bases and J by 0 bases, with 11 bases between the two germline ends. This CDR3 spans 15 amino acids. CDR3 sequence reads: CASSFNPGVNTEAFF. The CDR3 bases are TGTGCCAGCAGCTTTAACCCCGGGGTGAACACTGAAGCTTTCTTT.

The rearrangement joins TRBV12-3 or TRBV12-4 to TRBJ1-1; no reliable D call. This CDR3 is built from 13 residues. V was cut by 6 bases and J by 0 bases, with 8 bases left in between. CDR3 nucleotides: TGTGCCAGCAGCCGAGAACTGAACACTGAAGCTTTCTTT. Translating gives CASSRELNTEAFF.

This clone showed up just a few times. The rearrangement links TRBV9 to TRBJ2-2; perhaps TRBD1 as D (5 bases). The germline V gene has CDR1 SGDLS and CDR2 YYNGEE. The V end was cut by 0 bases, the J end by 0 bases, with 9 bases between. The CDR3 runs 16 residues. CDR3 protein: CASSVERQPNTGELFF. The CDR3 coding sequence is TGTGCCAGCAGCGTAGAACGACAGCCGAACACCGGGGAGCTGTTTTTT.

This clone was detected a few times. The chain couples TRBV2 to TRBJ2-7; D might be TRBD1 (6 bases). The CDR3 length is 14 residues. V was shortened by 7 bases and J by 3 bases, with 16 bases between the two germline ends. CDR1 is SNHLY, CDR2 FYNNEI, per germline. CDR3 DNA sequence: TGTGCCAGCAACGGTGGCACAGGGATCTACGAGCAGTACTTC. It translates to CASNGGTGIYEQYF. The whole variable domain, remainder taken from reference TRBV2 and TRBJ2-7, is EPEVTQTPSHQVTQMGQEVILRCVPISNHLYFYWYRQILGQKVEFLVSFYNNEISEKSEIFDDQFSVERPDGSNFTLKIRSTKLEDSAMYFCASNGGTGIYEQYFGPGTRLTVT.

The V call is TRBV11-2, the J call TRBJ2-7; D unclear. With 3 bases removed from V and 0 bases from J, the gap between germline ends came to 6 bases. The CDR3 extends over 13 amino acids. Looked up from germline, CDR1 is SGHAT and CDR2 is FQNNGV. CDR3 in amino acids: CASSLTLSYEQYF. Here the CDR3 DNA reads TGTGCCAGCAGCTTGACACTCTCCTACGAGCAGTACTTC.

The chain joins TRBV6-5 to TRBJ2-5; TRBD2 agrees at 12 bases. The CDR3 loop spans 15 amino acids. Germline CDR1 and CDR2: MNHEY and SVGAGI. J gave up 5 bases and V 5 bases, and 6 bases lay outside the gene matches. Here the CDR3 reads CASSPSGRVGETQYF. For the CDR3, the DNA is TGTGCCAGCAGTCCTAGCGGGAGGGTGGGGGAGACCCAGTACTTC.

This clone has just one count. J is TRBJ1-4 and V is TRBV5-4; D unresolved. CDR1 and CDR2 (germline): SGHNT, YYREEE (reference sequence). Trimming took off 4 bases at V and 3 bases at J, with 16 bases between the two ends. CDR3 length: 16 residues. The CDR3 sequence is CASSRGHPGANEKLFF. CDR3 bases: TGTGCCAGCAGCCGCGGCCACCCCGGGGCTAATGAAAAACTGTTTTTT. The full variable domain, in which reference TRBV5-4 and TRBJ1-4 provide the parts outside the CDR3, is ETGVTQSPTHLIKTRGQQVTLRCSSQSGHNTVSWYQQALGQGPQFIFQYYREEENGRGNFPPRFSGLQFPNYSSELNVNALELDDSALYLCASSRGHPGANEKLFFGSGTQLSVL.

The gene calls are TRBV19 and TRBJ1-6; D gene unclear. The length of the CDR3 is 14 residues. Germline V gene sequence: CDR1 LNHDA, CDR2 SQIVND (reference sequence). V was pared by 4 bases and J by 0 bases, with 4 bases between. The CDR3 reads CASSRSSYNSPLHF. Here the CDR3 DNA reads TGTGCCAGTAGTAGGAGCTCCTATAATTCACCCCTCCACTTT.

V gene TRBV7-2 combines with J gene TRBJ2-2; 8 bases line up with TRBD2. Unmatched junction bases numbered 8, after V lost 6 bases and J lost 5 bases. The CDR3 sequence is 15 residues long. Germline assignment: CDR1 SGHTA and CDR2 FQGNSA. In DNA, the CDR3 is TGTGCCAGCAGTTATAGCGGGACCAATACCGGGGAGCTGTTTTTT. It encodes CASSYSGTNTGELFF.

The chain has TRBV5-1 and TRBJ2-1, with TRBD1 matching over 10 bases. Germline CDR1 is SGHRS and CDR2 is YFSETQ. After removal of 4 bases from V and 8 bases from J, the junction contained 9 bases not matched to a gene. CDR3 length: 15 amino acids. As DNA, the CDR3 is TGCGCCAGCAGCACCACCGGGACAGGGGTTTATGAGCAGTTCTTC. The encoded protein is CASSTTGTGVYEQFF.

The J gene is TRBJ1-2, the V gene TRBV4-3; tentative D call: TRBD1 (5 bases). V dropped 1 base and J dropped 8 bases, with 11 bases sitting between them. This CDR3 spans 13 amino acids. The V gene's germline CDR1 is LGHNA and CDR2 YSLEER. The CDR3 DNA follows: TGCGCCAGCAGCCAAGTAGGGGTGTGGGGCTACACCTTC. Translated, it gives CASSQVGVWGYTF.

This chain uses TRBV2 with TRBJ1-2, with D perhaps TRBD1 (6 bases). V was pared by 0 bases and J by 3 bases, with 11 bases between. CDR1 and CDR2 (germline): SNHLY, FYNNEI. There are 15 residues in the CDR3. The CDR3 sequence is CASSEAGRGDYGYTF. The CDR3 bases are TGTGCCAGCAGTGAAGCTGGCAGGGGTGACTATGGCTACACCTTC.